Shown below are 13 T cell receptor beta chains from a single sample sequenced in a study of cytomegalovirus exposure and HLA in healthy donors (dated by TCRdb to 2017 to 2019). The library was generated by the immunoSEQ multiplex PCR assay. TCRdb carries this immuneACCESS record with in-frame sequences only. Its versions omit some clonotypes, under half of them owing to an unresolved V gene in the studies checked, with the rest unexplained. This sample has about 98,000 clones in its table, and more than 85% of those were observed once. The ten largest clones represent 6.3% of the sample. Sequenced sample: PBMCs. The source of these receptors is a man aged 18-30 years in good health and CMV-seropositive.

This clone was counted once. The chain has TRBV14 and TRBJ2-5; no definite D call. The V end was cut by 4 bases, the J end by 1 base, with 4 bases between. This CDR3 is 12 amino acids long. Germline values: CDR1 SGHDN, CDR2 FVKESK. The CDR3 DNA sequence: TGTGCCAGCAGCCTACTCCAAGAGACCCAGTACTTC. Translating gives CASSLLQETQYF.

J is TRBJ2-2 and V is TRBV18; 9 bases are a match to TRBD2. Germline CDR1 and CDR2: KGHSH and LQKENI. The CDR3 extends over 16 amino acids. The ends lost 3 bases at V and 1 base at J; junction bases unmatched: 3. CDR3 DNA sequence: TGTGCCAGCTCACCCACTAGCGGGCGGAACACCGGGGAGCTGTTTTTT. Translation gives CASSPTSGRNTGELFF. Full variable domain (rest looked up from reference TRBV18 and TRBJ2-2): NAGVMQNPRHLVRRRGQEARLRCSPMKGHSHVYWYRQLPEEGLKFMVYLQKENIIDESGMPKERFSAEFPKEGPSILRIQQVVRGDSAAYFCASSPTSGRNTGELFFGEGSRLTVL.

V usage is TRBV4-2 and J usage is TRBJ2-1; D not resolved. The CDR3 is 13 amino acids. Trimming took 0 bases from V and 4 from J, leaving 4 bases between them. The germline V gene encodes CDR1 LGHNA and CDR2 YNFKEQ. CDR3 DNA: TGTGCCAGCAGCCAAGATCTGTACAATGAGCAGTTCTTC. This encodes CASSQDLYNEQFF.

J is TRBJ2-2 and V is TRBV6-5, with D maybe TRBD1 (5 bases). The CDR3 spans 15 residues. Germline CDR1 and CDR2: MNHEY and SVGAGI. The V end was cut by 2 bases, the J end by 3 bases, with 10 bases between. The CDR3 protein is CASSYDSAYTGELFF. The CDR3 region has the DNA TGTGCCAGCAGTTACGACAGCGCCTACACCGGGGAGCTGTTTTTT.

The J gene is TRBJ1-3, the V gene TRBV7-2; 10 bases are shared with TRBD1. Germline trimming cut 5 bases from V and 5 bases from J; bases unmatched to any gene: 6. Germline V gene data show CDR1 as SGHTA and CDR2 as FQGNSA. This CDR3 region has 15 residues. The CDR3 protein is CASSPRQGARNTIYF. CDR3 coding DNA: TGTGCCAGCAGCCCAAGACAGGGGGCTAGAAACACCATATATTTT. The full variable domain, completed using reference TRBV7-2 and TRBJ1-3, is GAGVSQSPSNKVTEKGKDVELRCDPISGHTALYWYRQSLGQGLEFLIYFQGNSAPDKSGLPSDRFSAERTGGSVSTLTIQRTQQEDSAVYLCASSPRQGARNTIYFGEGSWLTVV.

This chain connects TRBV6-4 to TRBJ2-7, with D hard to call. The CDR3 is made up of 15 amino acids. The V gene's germline CDR1 is MRHNA and CDR2 SNTAGT. Trimming cost V 6 bases and J 10 bases, with 25 bases left between them. The CDR3 coding sequence is TGTGCCAGCAGAGCCATCTCGGTGCCTGACAACCAACAGTACTTC. Translating gives CASRAISVPDNQQYF.

V and J are TRBV5-4 and TRBJ2-1, with D perhaps TRBD2 (6 bases). This CDR3 contains 15 residues. CDR1 is SGHNT and CDR2 is YYREEE in the germline V gene (reference sequence). Trimming removed 4 bases at V and 7 bases at J, with 18 bases between. CDR3 protein: CASSDPGRDENEQFF. DNA of the CDR3: TGTGCCAGCAGCGACCCAGGGCGGGACGAAAATGAGCAGTTCTTC.

The chain employs TRBV19 and TRBJ2-1; 11 positions match TRBD2. CDR1 is LNHDA and CDR2 is SQIVND in the germline V gene (reference sequence). This CDR3 is 16 amino acids long. The J segment lost 7 bases and the V segment lost 5 bases, leaving 10 bases of the junction unmatched. The DNA of the CDR3 is TGTGCCAGTAGTTCGCATAGCGGGGGGGCCTGGAATGAGCAGTTCTTC. Residues: CASSSHSGGAWNEQFF.

The rearrangement uses TRBV6-6 and TRBJ2-1; 7 bases line up with TRBD2. This CDR3 comprises 14 residues. Germline lookup yields CDR1 MNHNY and CDR2 SVGAGI (reference sequence). V lost 6 bases to trimming and J lost 9 bases; unmatched junction nucleotides: 11. CDR3 in DNA: TGTGCCAGCAGCCGGGTGGGAGGGCTTGGTGAGCAGTTCTTC. The encoded protein is CASSRVGGLGEQFF.

The gene calls are TRBV28 and TRBJ2-7, with D possibly matching TRBD2 (7 bases). This CDR3 is built from 16 residues. Per the germline V gene, CDR1 is MDHEN and CDR2 is SYDVKM. Trimming stripped 5 bases from V and 2 bases from J, with 19 bases between. CDR3 region: CASSIGGGVLTYEQYF. The CDR3 DNA reads as TGTGCCAGCAGTATCGGCGGGGGCGTTCTTACCTACGAGCAGTACTTC.

The chain carries TRBV13 and TRBJ2-1; maybe TRBD1 (5 bases). Between the trimmed V and J ends, which lost 3 bases and 9 bases, there was a span of 18 bases. Germline values: CDR1 PRHDT, CDR2 FYEKMQ (reference sequence). This CDR3 spans 15 amino acids. CDR3 nucleotide sequence: TGTGCCAGCAGCTTCTTACAGGAGTTAGATTGTGAGCAGTTCTTC. Translation: CASSFLQELDCEQFF. Drawing the rest from reference TRBV13 and TRBJ2-1, the complete variable domain is AAGVIQSPRHLIKEKRETATLKCYPIPRHDTVYWYQQGPGQDPQFLISFYEKMQSDKGSIPDRFSAQQFSDYHSELNMSSLELGDSALYFCASSFLQELDCEQFFGPGTRLTVL.

V and J are TRBV25-1 and TRBJ2-1; 9 positions agree with TRBD2. The CDR3 totals 13 residues. Germline CDR1 and CDR2: MGHDK and SYGVNS. V was clipped by 6 bases and J by 5 bases; unmatched bases: 2. The CDR3 region is CASRGLADNEQFF. The CDR3 region has the DNA TGTGCCAGCAGGGGACTAGCAGACAATGAGCAGTTCTTC.

V is TRBV4-2 and J is TRBJ1-1; 7 nucleotides line up with TRBD1. The CDR3 runs to 16 residues. The germline V gene encodes CDR1 LGHNA and CDR2 YNFKEQ. Losses at the gene ends were 0 bases for V and 5 bases for J; bases not matched to a gene: 9. The chain's CDR3 is CASSQDLEGARTEAFF. CDR3 bases: TGTGCCAGCAGCCAAGATTTAGAGGGGGCAAGGACTGAAGCTTTCTTT.